This T cell receptor (beta chain) was sequenced during a study of blood T cells in healthy people across ages. Findings of the study overall: Roughly linear declines in TCR beta diversity per million T cells occurred with age.

This clonotype has just a few counts. Its antigen is not known. Germline CDR1 and CDR2: SGHTA and FQGTGA. The length of the CDR3 is 14 residues. V was shortened by 2 bases and J by 9 bases, with 14 bases between the two germline ends. A second PCR of about 6 to 12 cycles used a sample-barcoded 5' primer and a J-beta primer mix. TCRdb reanalysed the 5' RACE reads using MiXCR and keeps one entry per CDR3 protein. The sample lists some 890,000 distinct CDR3 sequences, 25% to 35% occurring once. The sample also formed part of further work on T cells of mothers and their children.

The sequenced sample consisted of blood. The receptor was derived from a woman aged 40-49 years in good health. The V and J genes are TRBV7-3 and TRBJ2-1; D unclear. The DNA for the CDR3 is TGTGCCAGCAGCTTAGCCCCAAGGATGAGTGAGCAGTTCTTC. This codes for CASSLAPRMSEQFF.